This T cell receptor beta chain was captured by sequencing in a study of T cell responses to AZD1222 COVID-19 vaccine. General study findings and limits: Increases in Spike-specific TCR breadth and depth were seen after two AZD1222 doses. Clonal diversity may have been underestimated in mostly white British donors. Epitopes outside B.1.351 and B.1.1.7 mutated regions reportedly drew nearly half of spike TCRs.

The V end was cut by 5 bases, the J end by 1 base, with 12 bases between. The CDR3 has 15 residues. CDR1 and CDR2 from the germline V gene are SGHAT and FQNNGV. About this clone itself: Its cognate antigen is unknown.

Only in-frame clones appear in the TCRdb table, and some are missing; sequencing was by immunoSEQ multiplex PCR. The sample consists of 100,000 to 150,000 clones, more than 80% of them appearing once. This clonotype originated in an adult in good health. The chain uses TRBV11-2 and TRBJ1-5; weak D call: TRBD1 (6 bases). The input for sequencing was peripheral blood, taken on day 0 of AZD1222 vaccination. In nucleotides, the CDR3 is TGTGCCAGCAGCGAGGACAGTCAAAGCAATCAGCCCCAGCATTTT. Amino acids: CASSEDSQSNQPQHF.